This TCR beta chain originates from a study of blood T cell repertoires in COVID-19. Study as a whole: The United States, Italy and Spain provided the acute and convalescent COVID-19 samples.

TCRdb's table, derived via immunoSEQ multiplex PCR, lists solely in-frame clones and lacks some. The repertoire consists of tens of thousands of clones, with 70% to 90% occurring once and the leading ten covering about a sixth. The germline V gene encodes CDR1 SGHTA and CDR2 FQGNSA. J was trimmed by 0 bases and V by 5 bases; bases with no gene match: 4. CDR3 size: 15 residues. The chain joins TRBV7-2 to TRBJ2-3; TRBD1 matches 8 bases. The receptor was isolated from a woman aged 60-70 years with acute or convalescent COVID-19. Material: peripheral blood. In DNA, the CDR3 is TGTGCCAGCAGCATAGACAGGGGTAGCACAGATACGCAGTATTTT. It is translated as CASSIDRGSTDTQYF.